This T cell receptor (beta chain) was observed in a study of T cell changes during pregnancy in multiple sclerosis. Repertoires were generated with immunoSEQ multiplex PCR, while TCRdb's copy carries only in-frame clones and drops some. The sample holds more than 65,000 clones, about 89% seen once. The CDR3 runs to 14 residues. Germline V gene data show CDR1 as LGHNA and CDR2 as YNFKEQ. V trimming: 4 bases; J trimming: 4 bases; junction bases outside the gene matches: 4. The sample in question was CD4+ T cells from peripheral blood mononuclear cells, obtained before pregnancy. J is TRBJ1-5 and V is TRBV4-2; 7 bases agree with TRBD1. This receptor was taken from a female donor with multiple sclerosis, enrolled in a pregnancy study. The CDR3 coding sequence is TGTGCCAGCAGCCTTGGGACAGCGAATCAGCCCCAGCATTTT. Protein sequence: CASSLGTANQPQHF.